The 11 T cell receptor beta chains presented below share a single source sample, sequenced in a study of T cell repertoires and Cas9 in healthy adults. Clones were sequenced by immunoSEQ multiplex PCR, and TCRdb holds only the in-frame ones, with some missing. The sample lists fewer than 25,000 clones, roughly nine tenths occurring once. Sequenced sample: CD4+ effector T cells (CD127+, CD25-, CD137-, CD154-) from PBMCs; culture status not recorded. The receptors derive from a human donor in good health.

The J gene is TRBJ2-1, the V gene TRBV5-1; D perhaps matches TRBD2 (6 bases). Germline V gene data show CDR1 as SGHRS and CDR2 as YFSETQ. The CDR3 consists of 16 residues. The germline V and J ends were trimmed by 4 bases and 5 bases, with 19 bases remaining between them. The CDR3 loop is CASSASSVPKNNEQFF. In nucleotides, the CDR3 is TGCGCCAGCAGCGCTTCTAGCGTCCCTAAAAACAATGAGCAGTTCTTC. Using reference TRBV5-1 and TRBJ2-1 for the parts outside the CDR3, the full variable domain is KAGVTQTPRYLIKTRGQQVTLSCSPISGHRSVSWYQQTPGQGLQFLFEYFSETQRNKGNFPGRFSGRQFSNSRSEMNVSTLELGDSALYLCASSASSVPKNNEQFFGPGTRLTVL.

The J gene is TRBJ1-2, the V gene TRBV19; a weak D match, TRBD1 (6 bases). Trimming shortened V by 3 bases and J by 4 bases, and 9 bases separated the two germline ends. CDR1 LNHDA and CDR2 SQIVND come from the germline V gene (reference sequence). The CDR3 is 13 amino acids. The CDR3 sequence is CASSMGGSYGYTF. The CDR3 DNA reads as TGTGCCAGTAGTATGGGGGGCAGCTATGGCTACACCTTC.

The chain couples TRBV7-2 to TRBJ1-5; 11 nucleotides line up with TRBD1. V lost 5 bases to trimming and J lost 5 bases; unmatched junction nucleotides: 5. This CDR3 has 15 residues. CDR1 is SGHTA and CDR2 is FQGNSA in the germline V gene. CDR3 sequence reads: CASSGQGARDQPQHF. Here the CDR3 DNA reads TGTGCCAGCAGCGGACAGGGGGCGCGGGATCAGCCCCAGCATTTT.

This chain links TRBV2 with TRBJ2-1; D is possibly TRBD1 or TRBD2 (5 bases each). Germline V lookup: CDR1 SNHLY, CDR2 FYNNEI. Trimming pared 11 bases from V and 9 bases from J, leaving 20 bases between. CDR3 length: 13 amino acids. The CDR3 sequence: CAGRQHPGREQFF. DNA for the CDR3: TGTGCCGGAAGACAGCACCCGGGGCGTGAGCAGTTCTTC.

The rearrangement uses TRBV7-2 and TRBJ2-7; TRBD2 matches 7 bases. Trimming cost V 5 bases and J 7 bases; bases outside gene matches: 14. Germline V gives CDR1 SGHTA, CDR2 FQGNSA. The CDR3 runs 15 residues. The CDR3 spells CASSQRGARWGEQYF. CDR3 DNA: TGTGCCAGCAGCCAGCGGGGAGCAAGATGGGGGGAGCAGTACTTC.

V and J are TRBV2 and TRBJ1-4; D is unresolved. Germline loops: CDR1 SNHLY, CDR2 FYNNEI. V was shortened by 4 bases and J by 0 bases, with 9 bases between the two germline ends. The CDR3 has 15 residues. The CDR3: CASSVQQSTNEKLFF. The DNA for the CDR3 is TGTGCCAGCAGTGTACAGCAGTCAACTAATGAAAAACTGTTTTTT. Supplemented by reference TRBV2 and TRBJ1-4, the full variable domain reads EPEVTQTPSHQVTQMGQEVILRCVPISNHLYFYWYRQILGQKVEFLVSFYNNEISEKSEIFDDQFSVERPDGSNFTLKIRSTKLEDSAMYFCASSVQQSTNEKLFFGSGTQLSVL.

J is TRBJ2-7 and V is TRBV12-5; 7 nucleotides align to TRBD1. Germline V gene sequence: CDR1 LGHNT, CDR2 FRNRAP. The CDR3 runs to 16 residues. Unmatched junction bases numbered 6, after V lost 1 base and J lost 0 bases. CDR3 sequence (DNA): TGTGCTAGTGGTTTGGCCCCTACAGGGGTCTCCTACGAGCAGTACTTC. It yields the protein CASGLAPTGVSYEQYF.

CDR3: CAWRRQAWGNTGELFF. As DNA, the CDR3 is TGTGCCTGGAGAAGACAGGCCTGGGGGAACACCGGGGAGCTGTTTTTT. The chain carries TRBV30 and TRBJ2-2; possible D gene TRBD1, 6 bases. The CDR3 loop spans 16 amino acids. The V gene's germline CDR1 is GTSNPN and CDR2 SVGIG (reference sequence). V lost 3 bases to trimming and J lost 1 base, with 15 bases between them.

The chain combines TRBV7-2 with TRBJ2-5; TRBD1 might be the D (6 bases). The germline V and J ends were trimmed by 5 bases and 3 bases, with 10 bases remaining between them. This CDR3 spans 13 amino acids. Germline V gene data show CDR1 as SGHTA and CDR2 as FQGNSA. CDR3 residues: CASSLNREETQYF. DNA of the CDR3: TGTGCCAGCAGCCTGAACAGGGAAGAGACCCAGTACTTC.

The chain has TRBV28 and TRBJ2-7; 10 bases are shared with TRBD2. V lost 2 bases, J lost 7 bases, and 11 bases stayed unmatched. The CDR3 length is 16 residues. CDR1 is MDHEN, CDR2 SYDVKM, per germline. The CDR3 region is CASSLMSLAGGLEQYF. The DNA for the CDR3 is TGTGCCAGCAGTTTAATGTCTTTAGCGGGAGGTTTGGAGCAGTACTTC.

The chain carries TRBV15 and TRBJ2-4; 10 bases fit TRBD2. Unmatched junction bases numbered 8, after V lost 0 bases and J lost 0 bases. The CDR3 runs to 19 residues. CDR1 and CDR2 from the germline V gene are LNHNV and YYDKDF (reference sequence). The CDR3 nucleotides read TGTGCCACCAGCAGAGATTTGCCTAGCGGGGGCGTAGCCAAAAACATTCAGTACTTC. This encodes CATSRDLPSGGVAKNIQYF.